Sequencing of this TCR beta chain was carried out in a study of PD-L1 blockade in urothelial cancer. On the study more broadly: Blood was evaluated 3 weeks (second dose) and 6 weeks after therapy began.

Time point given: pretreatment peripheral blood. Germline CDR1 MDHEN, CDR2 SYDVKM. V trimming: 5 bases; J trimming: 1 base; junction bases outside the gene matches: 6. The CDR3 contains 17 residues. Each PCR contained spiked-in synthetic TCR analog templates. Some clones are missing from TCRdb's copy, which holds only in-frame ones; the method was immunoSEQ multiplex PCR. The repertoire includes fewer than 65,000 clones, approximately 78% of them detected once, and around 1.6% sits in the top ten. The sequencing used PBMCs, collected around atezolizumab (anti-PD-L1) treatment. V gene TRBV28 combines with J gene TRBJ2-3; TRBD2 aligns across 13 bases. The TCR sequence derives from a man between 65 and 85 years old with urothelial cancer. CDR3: CASSPPGLAGRTDTQYF. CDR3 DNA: TGTGCCAGCAGTCCCCCGGGACTAGCGGGACGCACAGATACGCAGTATTTT.